Listed here is a single TCR beta chain. As yet, its antigen is unknown. This entry is derived from a study of OX40 agonist ivuxolimab in advanced cancers. Patients had blood sampled at baseline and again on cycle 4 day 1 and cycle 7 day 1. Measured with immunoSEQ multiplex PCR; TCRdb has only the in-frame clones, and not every one. The repertoire consists of about 19,000 clones, with about 75% occurring once and the leading ten covering 15% to 20%. The J segment lost 1 base and the V segment lost 1 base, leaving 8 bases of the junction unmatched. The CDR3 consists of 18 residues. Germline CDR1 and CDR2: LNHDA and SQIVND (reference sequence). Study results and limitations: Clonal expansion was among the lowest in partial responders at 0.1-3.0 mg/kg, especially CD8+. The study found that CD8+ T cells averaged more expanded clones than CD4+. No determination was made of the antigen specificity of the expanded peripheral T cells.

This chain joins TRBV19 and TRBJ2-2, with 8 bases matching TRBD2. The material was CD4+ or CD8+ T cells sorted from blood, obtained in a trial of the OX40 agonist ivuxolimab. The TCR comes from an adult with an advanced solid tumor such as melanoma, head and neck, liver or kidney cancer. CDR3 region: CASSIAARLAGNTGELFF. The CDR3 bases are TGTGCCAGTAGTATAGCCGCTCGCCTAGCGGGGAACACCGGGGAGCTGTTTTTT.